This paragraph covers one TCR beta chain sequence. Its antigen is as yet unknown. Via MiXCR, TCRdb re-called the reads, giving one row per CDR3 protein. The table lists nearly 700,000 distinct CDR3 sequences, roughly 33% of them singletons, with 15% to 20% in the top ten. The V gene's germline CDR1 is SGHRS and CDR2 YFSETQ. V shed 4 bases and J shed 8 bases, with 13 bases lying between them. The CDR3 has 14 residues. The sample is drawn from a study of T cell repertoires in cytomegalovirus infection. Study overall: CMV epitopes that were recently identified and HLA-C-restricted were used alongside well-studied HLA-B-restricted ones. Matching HLA type and CMV infection were both indicated by public TCR beta signatures.

Study outcomes and limitations: People with CMV and the relevant HLA were identified by cumulative public TCR beta family frequency. The ex vivo response was dominated by HLA-C-restricted CMV-specific TCR beta clonotypes.

This chain connects TRBV5-1 to TRBJ1-6; D is possibly TRBD1 (6 bases). The clonotype was recovered from a human donor in good health (CMV status not recorded). Some clones in this sample may be carry-over from other donors' samples. Sequenced material: cultured PBMCs, taken from culture after CMV antigen stimulation. The DNA for the CDR3 is TGCGCCAGCAGCCTACAGGGTTTGGATTCACCCCTCCACTTT. Protein sequence: CASSLQGLDSPLHF.